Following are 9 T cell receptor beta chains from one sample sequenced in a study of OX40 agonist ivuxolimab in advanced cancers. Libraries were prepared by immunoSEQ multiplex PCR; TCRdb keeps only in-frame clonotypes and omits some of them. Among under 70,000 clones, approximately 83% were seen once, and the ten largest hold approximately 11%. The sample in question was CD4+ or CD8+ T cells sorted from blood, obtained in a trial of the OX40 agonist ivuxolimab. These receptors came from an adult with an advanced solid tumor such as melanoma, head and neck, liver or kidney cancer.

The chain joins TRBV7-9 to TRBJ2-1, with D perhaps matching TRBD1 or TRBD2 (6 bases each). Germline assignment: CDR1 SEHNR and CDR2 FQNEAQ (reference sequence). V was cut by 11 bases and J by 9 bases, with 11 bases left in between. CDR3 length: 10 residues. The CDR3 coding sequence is TGTGCCGCACAGGGAGGTGAGCAGTTCTTC. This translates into CAAQGGEQFF. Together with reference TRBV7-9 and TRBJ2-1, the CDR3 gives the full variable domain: DTGVSQNPRHKITKRGQNVTFRCDPISEHNRLYWYRQTLGQGPEFLTYFQNEAQLEKSRLLSDRFSAERPKGSFSTLEIQRTEQGDSAMYLCAAQGGEQFFGPGTRLTVL.

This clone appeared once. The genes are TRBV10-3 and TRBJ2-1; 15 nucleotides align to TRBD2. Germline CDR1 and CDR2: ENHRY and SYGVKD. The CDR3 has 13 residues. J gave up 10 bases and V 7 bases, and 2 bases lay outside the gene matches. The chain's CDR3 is CAIIGLAGGEQFF. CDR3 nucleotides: TGTGCCATCATCGGACTAGCGGGGGGGGAGCAGTTCTTC.

DNA of the CDR3: TGTGCCAGCAGCGCCGGACTAGTGGGGGGTGGAGATACGCAGTATTTT. It translates to CASSAGLVGGGDTQYF. The rearrangement links TRBV9 to TRBJ2-3; the match to TRBD2 covers 7 bases. Germline V gives CDR1 SGDLS, CDR2 YYNGEE. V lost 3 bases, J lost 5 bases, and 12 bases stayed unmatched. This CDR3 has 16 amino acids.

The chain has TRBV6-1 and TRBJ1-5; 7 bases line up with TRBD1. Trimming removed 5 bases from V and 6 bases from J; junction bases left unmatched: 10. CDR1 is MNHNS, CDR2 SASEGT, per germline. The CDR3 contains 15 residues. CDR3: CASSSTGAWGQPQHF. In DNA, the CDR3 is TGTGCCAGCAGTTCAACAGGGGCGTGGGGTCAGCCCCAGCATTTT.

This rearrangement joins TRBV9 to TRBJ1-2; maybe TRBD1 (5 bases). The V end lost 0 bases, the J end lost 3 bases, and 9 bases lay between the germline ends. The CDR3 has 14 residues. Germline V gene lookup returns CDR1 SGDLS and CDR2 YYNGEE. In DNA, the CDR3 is TGTGCCAGCAGCGTAGGTGGAGGGGACTATGGCTACACCTTC. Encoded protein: CASSVGGGDYGYTF.

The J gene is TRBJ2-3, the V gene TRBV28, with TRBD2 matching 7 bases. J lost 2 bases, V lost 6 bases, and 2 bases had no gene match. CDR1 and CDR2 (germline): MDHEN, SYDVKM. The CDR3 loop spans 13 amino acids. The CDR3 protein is CASRGTTTDTQYF. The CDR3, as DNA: TGTGCCAGCAGAGGGACTACCACAGATACGCAGTATTTT.

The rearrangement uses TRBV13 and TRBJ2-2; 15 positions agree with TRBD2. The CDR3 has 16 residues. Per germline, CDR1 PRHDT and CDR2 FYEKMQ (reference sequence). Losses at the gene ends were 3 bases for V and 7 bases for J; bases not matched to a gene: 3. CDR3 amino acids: CASSFGLAGGNGELFF. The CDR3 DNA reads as TGTGCCAGCAGCTTCGGACTAGCGGGGGGGAACGGGGAGCTGTTTTTT. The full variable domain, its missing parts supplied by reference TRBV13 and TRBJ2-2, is AAGVIQSPRHLIKEKRETATLKCYPIPRHDTVYWYQQGPGQDPQFLISFYEKMQSDKGSIPDRFSAQQFSDYHSELNMSSLELGDSALYFCASSFGLAGGNGELFFGEGSRLTVL.

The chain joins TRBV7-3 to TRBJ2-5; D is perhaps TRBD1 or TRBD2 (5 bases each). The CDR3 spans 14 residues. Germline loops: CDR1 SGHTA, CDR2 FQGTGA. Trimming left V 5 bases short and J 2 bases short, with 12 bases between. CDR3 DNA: TGTGCCAGCAGCCCAGACGGGGCTCAAGAGACCCAGTACTTC. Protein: CASSPDGAQETQYF.

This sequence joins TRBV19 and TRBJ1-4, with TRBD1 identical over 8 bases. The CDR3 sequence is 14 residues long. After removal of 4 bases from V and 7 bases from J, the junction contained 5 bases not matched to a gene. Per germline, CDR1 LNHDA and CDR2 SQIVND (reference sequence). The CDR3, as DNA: TGTGCCAGTAGTAGACAGGGGTGGGGTGAAAAACTGTTTTTT. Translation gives CASSRQGWGEKLFF.